These T cell receptor beta chains were read from a single sample in a study of beta chain features in type 1 diabetes. Measured with immunoSEQ multiplex PCR; TCRdb has only the in-frame clones, and not every one. The sample comprises about 250,000 clones, 13% to 15% of which are singletons, and around 0.03% rests with the top ten. Specimen: naive CD4+ T cells from blood. These receptors were obtained from a woman aged 40 to 50 in good health. Both conserved end residues are part of each CDR3. The D gene is left open where the match is weak. Some rows mark clone size as missing; the rest say once, few, many or name a class of expanded clone.

V: TRBV7-9
J: TRBJ1-2
size: few
D: NA
CDR3: CASSPDRPYGYTF
DNA: TGTGCCAGCAGCCCTGACAGGCCCTATGGCTACACCTTC

V: TRBV5-1
J: TRBJ2-5
size: few
D: TRBD1
CDR3: CASSRISDRAETQYF
DNA: TGCGCCAGCAGCCGGATTAGCGACAGGGCCGAGACCCAGTACTTC

V: TRBV6-1
J: TRBJ1-2
size: NA
D: NA
CDR3: CASSEEAANYGYTF
DNA: TGTGCCAGCAGTGAAGAGGCGGCTAACTATGGCTACACCTTC

V: TRBV25-1
J: TRBJ1-2
size: NA
D: TRBD1
CDR3: CASSEGTGFDYTF
DNA: TGTGCCAGCAGTGAAGGGACAGGGTTTGACTACACCTTC

V: TRBV5-6
J: TRBJ2-7
size: NA
D: TRBD1
CDR3: CASSWTLPGQGPNYEQYF
DNA: TGTGCCAGCAGCTGGACCCTACCTGGACAGGGACCTAACTACGAGCAGTACTTC

V: TRBV9
J: TRBJ2-2
size: NA
D: TRBD1
CDR3: CASSAHPRQGKKDTGELFF
DNA: TGTGCCAGCAGCGCCCACCCTAGACAGGGGAAGAAGGACACCGGGGAGCTGTTTTTT

V: TRBV7-2
J: TRBJ2-7
size: NA
D: TRBD2
CDR3: CASSFTSGVNEQYF
DNA: TGTGCCAGCAGCTTTACTAGCGGAGTAAACGAGCAGTACTTC

V: TRBV23-1
J: TRBJ1-6
size: many
D: NA
CDR3: CASGMASPLHF
DNA: TGCGCCAGCGGCATGGCCTCACCCCTCCACTTT

V: TRBV25-1
J: TRBJ2-3
size: few
D: NA
CDR3: CASSLGGSTSTDTQYF
DNA: TGTGCCAGCAGCTTGGGGGGATCTACTAGCACAGATACGCAGTATTTT

V: TRBV5-1
J: TRBJ2-5
size: NA
D: TRBD1
CDR3: CASRPFTGGVETQYF
DNA: TGCGCCAGCCGCCCATTTACAGGGGGCGTCGAGACCCAGTACTTC

V: TRBV5-1
J: TRBJ1-5
size: few
D: TRBD1
CDR3: CASSLQGGNQPQHF
DNA: TGCGCCAGCAGCTTGCAGGGGGGCAATCAGCCCCAGCATTTT

V: TRBV19
J: TRBJ2-5
size: few
D: TRBD2
CDR3: CASSTSGGQETQYF
DNA: TGTGCCAGTAGTACGTCGGGGGGCCAAGAGACCCAGTACTTC

V: TRBV29-1
J: TRBJ2-3
size: many
D: TRBD1
CDR3: CSVEGTGVDTQYF
DNA: TGCAGCGTTGAGGGGACAGGGGTAGATACGCAGTATTTT

V: TRBV10-3
J: TRBJ1-6
size: few
D: NA
CDR3: CAVRSGGDSPLHF
DNA: TGTGCCGTTCGGTCGGGGGGTGATTCACCCCTCCACTTT

V: TRBV18
J: TRBJ1-1
size: NA
D: NA
CDR3: CASSLGVDTEAFF
DNA: TGTGCCAGCTCCCTCGGAGTTGACACTGAAGCTTTCTTT

V: TRBV5-1
J: TRBJ1-3
size: NA
D: TRBD1
CDR3: CASSPGTGVLGNTIYF
DNA: TGCGCCAGCAGCCCGGGGACAGGGGTTTTAGGAAACACCATATATTTT

V: TRBV6-5
J: TRBJ1-1
size: few
D: NA
CDR3: CASSGGAGEAFF
DNA: TGTGCCAGCAGTGGTGGGGCGGGAGAAGCTTTCTTT

V: TRBV19
J: TRBJ2-2
size: NA
D: TRBD2
CDR3: CASSIDRAGTSATGELFF
DNA: TGTGCCAGTAGTATAGATCGCGCCGGGACTAGCGCAACCGGGGAGCTGTTTTTT

V: TRBV7-9
J: TRBJ1-4
size: few
D: NA
CDR3: CASSFAGDEKLFF
DNA: TGTGCCAGCAGCTTTGCGGGGGATGAAAAACTGTTTTTT

V: TRBV13
J: TRBJ2-3
size: NA
D: TRBD2
CDR3: CATSPQRGDPTDTQYF
DNA: TGTGCCACCTCCCCCCAGCGGGGGGATCCCACAGATACGCAGTATTTT

V: TRBV7-2
J: TRBJ2-5
size: NA
D: TRBD2
CDR3: CAGRTRGAWETQYF
DNA: TGTGCCGGCAGAACGCGGGGGGCCTGGGAGACCCAGTACTTC

V: TRBV7-9
J: TRBJ1-1
size: NA
D: TRBD1
CDR3: CAGSRQGRTEAFF
DNA: TGTGCCGGAAGCCGACAGGGGCGCACTGAAGCTTTCTTT

V: TRBV7-2
J: TRBJ1-1
size: few
D: NA
CDR3: CASSPQVNTEAFF
DNA: TGTGCCAGCAGCCCTCAGGTGAACACTGAAGCTTTCTTT

V: TRBV19
J: TRBJ1-2
size: few
D: NA
CDR3: CASSSIIQRGTAISYGYTF
DNA: TGTGCCAGTAGTTCCATCATACAACGGGGGACCGCAATTTCCTATGGCTACACCTTC

V: TRBV27
J: TRBJ1-2
size: NA
D: NA
CDR3: CASSPYAWEGYTF
DNA: TGTGCCAGCAGTCCCTACGCGTGGGAGGGCTACACCTTC

V: TRBV6-5
J: TRBJ1-2
size: few
D: NA
CDR3: CASSDGRTPRGGYTF
DNA: TGTGCCAGCAGCGACGGGAGGACCCCCAGGGGTGGCTACACCTTC

V: TRBV6-9
J: TRBJ2-7
size: few
D: NA
CDR3: CASSLDSPSYEQYF
DNA: TGTGCCAGCAGTTTAGACAGCCCTTCCTACGAGCAGTACTTC

V: TRBV7-8
J: TRBJ2-3
size: NA
D: TRBD1
CDR3: CASSLGTGTDTQYF
DNA: TGTGCCAGCAGCCTCGGGACAGGCACAGATACGCAGTATTTT

V: TRBV6-5
J: TRBJ2-5
size: few
D: NA
CDR3: CASSYGWLRQGETQYF
DNA: TGTGCCAGCAGTTACGGTTGGTTGCGCCAGGGAGAGACCCAGTACTTC

V: TRBV18
J: TRBJ1-5
size: NA
D: TRBD1
CDR3: CASSQGAWQPQHF
DNA: TGTGCCAGCTCACAGGGGGCTTGGCAGCCCCAGCATTTT

V: TRBV28
J: TRBJ2-1
size: many
D: TRBD2
CDR3: CASSTPAGGLNEQFF
DNA: TGTGCCAGCAGCACTCCGGCGGGGGGGCTCAATGAGCAGTTCTTC

V: TRBV7-2
J: TRBJ1-6
size: few
D: NA
CDR3: CASRPGGGVQNSPLHF
DNA: TGTGCCAGCAGACCCGGAGGGGGGGTGCAGAATTCACCCCTCCACTTT

V: TRBV5-1
J: TRBJ1-2
size: few
D: TRBD1
CDR3: CASSLAGGQGGHGYTF
DNA: TGCGCCAGCAGCTTGGCCGGGGGACAGGGCGGACATGGCTACACCTTC

V: TRBV19
J: TRBJ1-1
size: few
D: NA
CDR3: CASSRGGVGTEAFF
DNA: TGTGCCAGTAGTAGGGGAGGCGTGGGCACTGAAGCTTTCTTT

V: TRBV5-4
J: TRBJ1-5
size: few
D: NA
CDR3: CASSLGGLGNQPQHF
DNA: TGTGCCAGCAGCTTGGGGGGGCTCGGCAATCAGCCCCAGCATTTT

V: TRBV7-9
J: TRBJ2-7
size: few
D: TRBD1
CDR3: CASSTDRASPYEQYF
DNA: TGTGCCAGCAGCACCGACAGGGCCAGTCCCTACGAGCAGTACTTC

V: TRBV7-9
J: TRBJ2-1
size: NA
D: TRBD1
CDR3: CASRLDRVSYNEQFF
DNA: TGTGCCAGCAGACTTGACAGGGTCTCCTACAATGAGCAGTTCTTC

V: TRBV4-2
J: TRBJ1-4
size: few
D: NA
CDR3: CASSQDRTNEKLFF
DNA: TGTGCCAGCAGCCAAGATCGAACTAATGAAAAACTGTTTTTT

V: TRBV10-3
J: TRBJ2-1
size: NA
D: TRBD2
CDR3: CAISSGGHNEQFF
DNA: TGTGCCATCTCCTCGGGGGGGCACAATGAGCAGTTCTTC

V: TRBV10-3
J: TRBJ2-5
size: NA
D: TRBD2
CDR3: CAISATSGGPTQETQYF
DNA: TGTGCCATCAGCGCCACTAGCGGGGGGCCGACGCAAGAGACCCAGTACTTC

V: TRBV5-6
J: TRBJ2-3
size: few
D: TRBD1
CDR3: CASSGDRADTQYF
DNA: TGTGCCAGCAGCGGGGACAGAGCAGATACGCAGTATTTT

V: TRBV28
J: TRBJ1-5
size: NA
D: NA
CDR3: CASSLEWRQPQHF
DNA: TGTGCCAGCAGTTTAGAATGGAGACAGCCCCAGCATTTT

V: TRBV19
J: TRBJ1-5
size: NA
D: NA
CDR3: CASSIGYSRGGGNQPQHF
DNA: TGTGCCAGTAGTATTGGGTACTCCAGGGGAGGGGGCAATCAGCCCCAGCATTTT

V: TRBV18
J: TRBJ2-1
size: few
D: NA
CDR3: CASSPPAGLTYNEQFF
DNA: TGTGCCAGCTCACCACCGGCAGGGTTGACCTACAATGAGCAGTTCTTC

V: TRBV7-9
J: TRBJ2-2
size: few
D: NA
CDR3: CASRFRGETGELFF
DNA: TGTGCCAGCAGGTTCAGGGGAGAAACCGGGGAGCTGTTTTTT

V: TRBV6-5
J: TRBJ2-3
size: NA
D: NA
CDR3: CASRPGHADTQYF
DNA: TGTGCCAGCAGACCCGGACATGCAGATACGCAGTATTTT

V: TRBV29-1
J: TRBJ1-1
size: many
D: TRBD1
CDR3: CSADRDTEAFF
DNA: TGCAGCGCCGACAGGGACACTGAAGCTTTCTTT

V: TRBV7-2
J: TRBJ2-2
size: many
D: NA
CDR3: CASSQYTGELFF
DNA: TGTGCCAGCAGTCAATACACCGGGGAGCTGTTTTTT

V: TRBV10-3
J: TRBJ2-5
size: many
D: NA
CDR3: CAISVRGETQYF
DNA: TGTGCCATCAGTGTTCGGGGAGAGACCCAGTACTTC

V: TRBV2
J: TRBJ2-1
size: few
D: TRBD2
CDR3: CASSGTSGGRGEQFF
DNA: TGTGCCAGCAGTGGGACTAGCGGGGGCCGGGGTGAGCAGTTCTTC

V: TRBV7-9
J: TRBJ1-5
size: NA
D: NA
CDR3: CASSLGRDQPQHF
DNA: TGTGCCAGCAGCTTGGGCAGGGATCAGCCCCAGCATTTT

V: TRBV9
J: TRBJ2-1
size: NA
D: TRBD1
CDR3: CASSAGTGPGEQFF
DNA: TGTGCCAGCAGCGCCGGGACAGGGCCGGGGGAGCAGTTCTTC

V: TRBV7-2
J: TRBJ1-5
size: NA
D: TRBD1
CDR3: CASSSPTGVQPQHF
DNA: TGTGCCAGCAGCTCCCCCACAGGGGTTCAGCCCCAGCATTTT

V: TRBV4-2
J: TRBJ1-2
size: once
D: NA
CDR3: CASSRGGGYTF
DNA: TGTGCCAGCAGCCGGGGGGGTGGCTACACCTTC

V: TRBV10-3
J: TRBJ2-7
size: NA
D: NA
CDR3: CAISTGSLSSYEQYF
DNA: TGTGCCATCAGCACAGGGTCCCTAAGCTCCTACGAGCAGTACTTC